This T cell receptor (beta chain) was sequenced for a study of control samples from healthy donors and cancer patients. This clone was counted once. With V trimmed by 6 bases and J by 4 bases, 6 bases remained unmatched. This CDR3 region has 14 residues. Germline V gene lookup returns CDR1 LNHDA and CDR2 SQIVND (reference sequence). Sequencing was performed with immunoSEQ multiplex PCR; in TCRdb, only in-frame clones are kept and a portion is missing. The sample carries some 130,000 clones, roughly 90% recorded once. The clonotype comes from a man aged 45-65 years with head and neck cancer. Sequencing used PBMCs. The chain combines TRBV19 with TRBJ1-2; 9 bases fit TRBD1. CDR3 amino acids: CASRKTGGTYGYTF. The DNA for the CDR3 is TGTGCCAGTAGGAAGACAGGGGGTACCTATGGCTACACCTTC.